This entry lists 25 T cell receptor beta chains sequenced from one sample in a study of T-cell reconstitution after alpha-beta-depleted transplantation in children. Preparation of the TCRbeta library was carried out with unique molecular identifiers. TCRdb used MiXCR to reprocess the PCR reads, holding one entry per CDR3 protein. Of about 90,000 distinct CDR3 sequences in the sample, less than 20% were seen once. The sequencing used PBMCs, mostly from graft donor cells, collected 180 days after TCRalphabeta/CD19-depleted stem cell transplant. The receptors were gathered from a male patient under 10 years old who had a stem cell transplant for acute lymphoblastic leukemia, so the T cells may come from the graft donor.

Ten or more counts support this clonotype. The CDR3 DNA follows: TGTGCCAGTAGCAGAAGACAGGACCGGCCCTACGAGCAGTACTTC. Amino acids: CASSRRQDRPYEQYF. The rearrangement joins TRBV19 to TRBJ2-7, with a possible D match to TRBD1 (6 bases). Germline CDR1 and CDR2: LNHDA and SQIVND (reference sequence). There are 15 residues in the CDR3. Between the trimmed V and J ends, which lost 6 bases and 2 bases, there was a span of 17 bases.

V gene TRBV14 combines with J gene TRBJ2-7; TRBD1 or TRBD2 may be the D gene (5 bases each). Deletions cut 3 bases from V and 4 bases from J, with 16 bases between. There are 15 residues in the CDR3. Germline V lookup: CDR1 SGHDN, CDR2 FVKESK. The CDR3 protein is CASSQYPGTAYEQYF. The CDR3 DNA is TGTGCCAGCAGCCAGTATCCCGGGACGGCGTACGAGCAGTACTTC.

In this sample, this clonotype is medium-sized. The gene calls are TRBV9 and TRBJ1-6; D remains unclear. This CDR3 has 14 amino acids. Trimming took off 0 bases at V and 7 bases at J, with 8 bases between the two ends. Per germline, CDR1 SGDLS and CDR2 YYNGEE. This chain's CDR3 is CASSVGVNNSPLHF. In DNA form, the CDR3 reads TGTGCCAGCAGCGTAGGGGTTAACAATTCACCCCTCCACTTT.

The chain links TRBV15 to TRBJ1-1, with D unclear. The CDR3 is 15 residues long. Trimming shortened V by 8 bases and J by 4 bases, and 20 bases separated the two germline ends. Germline V gene data show CDR1 as LNHNV and CDR2 as YYDKDF (reference sequence). In DNA, the CDR3 is TGTGCCACCCTAAATATGAAGGACGGATCCACTGAAGCTTTCTTT. This sequence encodes CATLNMKDGSTEAFF.

The count of this clonotype is one. The rearrangement joins TRBV20-1 to TRBJ1-4, with D tentatively TRBD1 (5 bases). The V gene lost 0 bases and the J gene lost 8 bases, with 22 bases spanning the gap. CDR1 and CDR2 from the germline V gene are DFQATT and SNEGSKA (reference sequence). The CDR3 has 17 amino acids. The CDR3 region is CSARDRGEAGSREKLFF. The CDR3 DNA reads TGCAGTGCTAGAGATCGAGGAGAGGCAGGGAGCAGGGAAAAACTGTTTTTT.

The rearrangement links TRBV7-2 to TRBJ2-7; tentative D call: TRBD1 (6 bases). The CDR3 contains 14 residues. Trimming pared 1 base from V and 3 bases from J, leaving 10 bases between. The germline V gene has CDR1 SGHTA and CDR2 FQGNSA. Here the CDR3 DNA reads TGTGCCAGCAGCTTAGTTGAGACAGGCTACGAGCAGTACTTC. Translated: CASSLVETGYEQYF.

This clonotype was counted at least ten times. In DNA, the CDR3 is TGTGCCAGCAGCTTATTCTACGAGCAGTACTTC. Its protein product is CASSLFYEQYF. The chain recombines TRBV7-9 with TRBJ2-7; D gene unclear. This CDR3 region has 11 residues. From germline, CDR1 is SEHNR and CDR2 FQNEAQ (reference sequence). Trimming removed 2 bases at V and 3 bases at J, with 2 bases between.

This clonotype was recorded a few times. The chain uses TRBV20-1 and TRBJ1-5; D is possibly TRBD1 (5 bases). V was cut by 6 bases and J by 5 bases, with 17 bases left in between. This CDR3 comprises 14 residues. CDR1 and CDR2 (germline): DFQATT, SNEGSKA (reference sequence). The CDR3 DNA follows: TGCAGTGCGCGATCGGGGCGAACAGATCAGCCCCAGCATTTT. Its protein product is CSARSGRTDQPQHF.

There are a few counts of this clonotype. The chain is built from TRBV11-2 and TRBJ2-1; 11 bases fit TRBD2. V shed 5 bases, J shed 5 bases, and the junction held 5 bases outside the gene matches. CDR1 and CDR2 from the germline V gene are SGHAT and FQNNGV. The CDR3 is 15 residues long. This CDR3 reads CASSARLAGHNEQFF. The DNA for the CDR3 is TGTGCCAGCAGCGCCCGACTAGCGGGGCACAATGAGCAGTTCTTC.

This clonotype has just a few counts. The V and J genes are TRBV7-2 and TRBJ2-4; D is ambiguous. V was trimmed by 2 bases and J by 0 bases, leaving 2 bases between them. CDR1 is SGHTA, CDR2 FQGNSA, per germline. The CDR3 loop spans 13 amino acids. As DNA, the CDR3 is TGTGCCAGCAGCTTACTAGCCAAAAACATTCAGTACTTC. The encoded protein is CASSLLAKNIQYF.

In this sample, this clonotype turned up many times. The rearrangement joins TRBV20-1 to TRBJ2-2, with 7 bases fitting TRBD1. The CDR3 length is 14 residues. From germline, CDR1 is DFQATT and CDR2 SNEGSKA (reference sequence). V trimming: 0 bases; J trimming: 6 bases; junction bases outside the gene matches: 4. The CDR3 is CSAREGQGAGELFF. The CDR3 nucleotides are TGCAGTGCTAGAGAAGGCCAGGGGGCCGGGGAGCTGTTTTTT.

There are a few counts of this clonotype. The chain uses TRBV11-2 and TRBJ2-5, with TRBD1 matching 7 bases. V trimming: 3 bases; J trimming: 5 bases; junction bases outside the gene matches: 3. CDR1 is SGHAT and CDR2 is FQNNGV in the germline V gene. The CDR3 loop spans 13 amino acids. CDR3 residues: CASSFQGVETQYF. CDR3 coding DNA: TGTGCCAGCAGCTTTCAGGGGGTGGAGACCCAGTACTTC.

This chain joins TRBV2 and TRBJ2-7; D gene ambiguous. Germline loops: CDR1 SNHLY, CDR2 FYNNEI. CDR3 length: 11 residues. V lost 6 bases and J lost 4, with 7 bases in between. This chain's CDR3 is CASSAGYEQYF. CDR3 nucleotides: TGTGCCAGCAGCGCCGGGTACGAGCAGTACTTC.

The sample holds a few counts of this clonotype. The chain has TRBV12-3 or TRBV12-4 and TRBJ2-1, with D uncertain. This CDR3 spans 14 amino acids. V was cut by 7 bases and J by 4 bases, with 14 bases left in between. The CDR3 protein is CASTNPSPYNEQFF. The CDR3 DNA follows: TGTGCCAGCACTAATCCGTCCCCATACAATGAGCAGTTCTTC.

The sample holds a few counts of this clonotype. The V and J genes are TRBV7-2 and TRBJ2-7; D remains unclear. The CDR3 loop spans 13 amino acids. V lost 2 bases to trimming and J lost 6 bases, with 11 bases between them. Germline CDR1 is SGHTA and CDR2 is FQGNSA. In nucleotides, the CDR3 is TGTGCCAGCAGCTTAAAGGGAAATCTCGAGCAGTACTTC. Translating it yields CASSLKGNLEQYF. Full variable domain (missing parts from reference TRBV7-2 and TRBJ2-7): GAGVSQSPSNKVTEKGKDVELRCDPISGHTALYWYRQSLGQGLEFLIYFQGNSAPDKSGLPSDRFSAERTGGSVSTLTIQRTQQEDSAVYLCASSLKGNLEQYFGPGTRLTVT.

This clonotype has only a few counts. A much larger clone differs by one base, so this may be a read error. The chain recombines TRBV7-2 with TRBJ2-6; D may correspond to TRBD1 or TRBD2 (5 bases each). The ends were cut back, 3 bases at V and 4 bases at J, with 7 bases in the middle. The CDR3 contains 14 residues. Germline lookup yields CDR1 SGHTA and CDR2 FQGNSA. For the CDR3, the DNA is TGTGCCAGCAGCTTGGGGGAAGGGGCCAACGTCCTGACTTTC. Translating gives CASSLGEGANVLTF.

This clonotype was observed a handful of times. This chain connects TRBV20-1 to TRBJ2-3; a weak D match, TRBD1 (6 bases). Trimming stripped 2 bases from V and 4 bases from J, with 16 bases between. In germline, CDR1 is DFQATT, CDR2 SNEGSKA (reference sequence). This CDR3 region has 15 residues. In nucleotides, the CDR3 is TGCAGTGCTAGAAACAGGGCCCTCTCCCCAGATACGCAGTATTTT. It encodes CSARNRALSPDTQYF.

The chain couples TRBV10-2 to TRBJ2-7, with TRBD2 identical over 7 bases. The CDR3 is 13 residues long. V was pared by 5 bases and J by 2 bases, with 3 bases of the junction left unmatched. CDR1 and CDR2 (germline): WSHSY, SAAADI. CDR3 residues: CASSSREAYEQYF. CDR3 coding DNA: TGCGCCAGCAGTTCCCGGGAGGCCTACGAGCAGTACTTC.

This clonotype has more than one count but fewer than ten. CDR3 in amino acids: CASSEARTSGTYNEQFF. CDR3 sequence (DNA): TGTGCCAGCAGCGAAGCCCGAACTAGCGGGACCTACAATGAGCAGTTCTTC. V is TRBV7-8 and J is TRBJ2-1, with 10 bases identical to TRBD2. The junction had 9 bases not matched to a gene; V was cut back by 5 bases and J by 2 bases. The CDR3 length is 17 residues. Germline lookup yields CDR1 SGHVS and CDR2 FQNEAQ.

The chain is built from TRBV20-1 and TRBJ2-7, with D possibly matching TRBD1 (5 bases). This CDR3 has 14 residues. V was cut by 3 bases and J by 3 bases, with 15 bases left in between. The germline V gene encodes CDR1 DFQATT and CDR2 SNEGSKA (reference sequence). The CDR3 is CSASQTVSHYEQYF. The DNA for the CDR3 is TGCAGTGCTAGTCAGACAGTGTCCCACTACGAGCAGTACTTC.

This clonotype was found a few times. V and J are TRBV5-4 and TRBJ2-2, with 9 bases identical to TRBD2. The ends lost 0 bases at V and 5 bases at J; junction bases unmatched: 8. This CDR3 is 17 amino acids long. CDR1 is SGHNT, CDR2 YYREEE, per germline (reference sequence). CDR3 region: CASSLGARGGGTGELFF. The CDR3 region has the DNA TGTGCCAGCAGCTTGGGGGCGCGGGGGGGCGGAACCGGGGAGCTGTTTTTT.

The table lists this clonotype with a few counts. The chain recombines TRBV18 with TRBJ1-6; 9 bases fit TRBD1. The CDR3 has 14 amino acids. Germline loops: CDR1 KGHSH, CDR2 LQKENI. V shed 5 bases and J 10 bases; nucleotides not matched to a gene: 6. Here the CDR3 DNA reads TGTGCCAGCTCATCGGACAGGGGCAGGTCACCCCTCCACTTT. Protein sequence: CASSSDRGRSPLHF.

This clonotype occurred a few times. The chain carries TRBV24-1 and TRBJ1-4; 9 nucleotides line up with TRBD1. The CDR3 is 19 residues long. Germline V CDR1 and CDR2: KGHDR, SFDVKD. V was pared by 0 bases and J by 2 bases, with 9 bases of the junction left unmatched. The CDR3 spells CATSDLRRDREYTNEKLFF. CDR3 nucleotides: TGTGCCACCAGTGATTTGCGGCGGGACAGGGAGTACACTAATGAAAAACTGTTTTTT.

The V and J genes are TRBV7-9 and TRBJ2-1; no clear D. The CDR3 runs to 12 residues. The V and J ends lost 5 bases and 9 bases respectively, with 11 bases between them. Germline lookup yields CDR1 SEHNR and CDR2 FQNEAQ (reference sequence). The CDR3 spells CASSRLAIEQFF. DNA for the CDR3: TGTGCCAGCAGCCGGCTGGCTATTGAGCAGTTCTTC.

This chain joins TRBV27 and TRBJ1-6; D is unresolved. Per the germline V gene, CDR1 is MNHEY and CDR2 is SMNVEV (reference sequence). With 9 bases removed from V and 4 bases from J, the gap between germline ends came to 16 bases. The CDR3 runs 15 residues. The CDR3: CASKIRSPYNSPLHF. DNA of the CDR3: TGTGCCAGTAAAATTCGATCCCCATATAATTCACCCCTCCACTTT.